This note documents a single T cell receptor (beta chain) sequence. The clone's antigen remains unknown. Base qualities are not recorded, but no much larger clone differs from it by a single base. V lost 4 bases and J lost 7 bases; the stretch between them is 19 bases long. The CDR3 numbers 15 residues from cysteine through phenylalanine. CDR3 DNA only is kept here, 45 bases in frame from base 1. The germline V gene (reference sequence) supplies CDR1 LNHDA and CDR2 SQIVND. The sample is drawn from a study of T cell responses to AZD1222 COVID-19 vaccine (dated by TCRdb to the early 2020s). About the study as a whole: AZD1222 recipients with second doses at about 4 weeks or about 12 weeks were pooled, because spike-specific TCR depth and breadth did not differ between schedules. A total of just over 230 trial participants underwent TCR sequencing, of whom some 210 received two doses of AZD1222 and about 26 received two doses of the MenACWY control vaccine. Trial participants were enrolled into age subgroups of 18-55, 56-69 and 70-plus years, which contained about 150, 27 and 61 TCR-sequenced participants, respectively. Beyond this particular receptor, the publication reports: Vaccine-associated CD4 TCRs spanned the whole spike protein, with dominant responses in regions 160-218 and 743-854. Participants were mostly white British, with more females than males. The authors suggested clonal diversity may have been underestimated. Because no day 14 peak-response samples were available, repertoires were characterized only after the peak T cell response. Conclusions about previously exposed vaccinees were limited because only a handful of AZD1222 recipients were SARS-CoV-2 seropositive at baseline. The 56-69-year group was small, and its depth increase did not reach significance, likely because of low power. Epitopes outside the regions mutated in the B.1.351 and B.1.1.7 variants were reportedly recognized by nearly half of the unique spike-specific TCRs. Spike-specific TCR breadth and depth rose significantly after two AZD1222 doses compared with day 0 and with MenACWY recipients.

Read against the paper, the sample's time point label means: baseline before first vaccination. Samples from vaccinated people were obtained from the UK trials COV001 and COV002, which included a single-blind randomized controlled phase 2/3 trial of AZD1222 (ChAdOx1 nCoV-19) in healthy adults. For TCRbeta chain sequencing, PBMC samples from trial participants were taken at day 0 and at day 28 after the second dose. The CDR3 regions of human TCRbeta chains were subjected to immunosequencing. The source study handled its data this way. Repertoire TCRs were matched against a reference library of SARS-CoV-2-specific TCRs generated with the MIRA antigen-specificity platform. Breadth was defined as the fraction of unique TCRs that were SARS-CoV-2-associated, and depth was defined as the fraction of total T cells that were SARS-CoV-2-associated. Using the MIRA data, every spike-specific TCR was mapped to the spike region that the TCR reacted to and assigned to either a CD4 or a CD8 class. Log10-transformed breadth and depth values were compared by one-way ANOVA with Sidak's multiple comparisons tests. The table was pulled from immuneACCESS by TCRdb, which kept in-frame rearrangements only. Such tables lose some clones; where checked, under half of the loss comes from unresolved V genes, and the rest has no known cause. V, J and clone size derive from that table, while D and trimming were established from the DNA sequence. This sample comprises approximately 90,000 clones, 90% to 95% of them detected only once. Less than 8% of the sample goes to the ten largest clones.

The clonotype comes from an adult in good health. The source material was peripheral blood, sampled on day 0 of AZD1222 vaccination. In this chain, TRBV19 is recombined with TRBJ2-5; tentative D gene TRBD1, with 6 bases matching. Here is the DNA: TGTGCCAGTAGTACACCCGGGACATCCCGAGGGACCCAGTACTTC. Its translation reads: CASSTPGTSRGTQYF.